A single sample is the source of the 18 T cell receptor beta chains below, sequenced in a study of cytomegalovirus exposure and HLA in healthy donors. PCR employed 60 Vbeta and 13 Jbeta primers. TCRdb's copy holds only in-frame clones and misses some; the assay was immunoSEQ multiplex PCR. The table has around 140,000 clones, 65% to 85% seen once. The sample was PBMCs. All receptors come from a male donor in good health and CMV-seronegative.

This rearrangement joins TRBV2 to TRBJ2-7; 9 nucleotides line up with TRBD2. Per germline, CDR1 SNHLY and CDR2 FYNNEI. The CDR3 extends over 19 amino acids. The J segment lost 2 bases and the V segment lost 6 bases, leaving 20 bases of the junction unmatched. The CDR3 reads CASSATAGTGGGAPYEQYF. The CDR3 nucleotides read TGTGCCAGCAGCGCTACCGCCGGGACTGGCGGGGGGGCCCCCTACGAGCAGTACTTC.

The V call is TRBV6-1, the J call TRBJ2-5; D gene uncertain. V lost 8 bases, J lost 3 bases, and 13 bases lay in between. Germline lookup yields CDR1 MNHNS and CDR2 SASEGT. This CDR3 is built from 13 residues. CDR3 sequence reads: CASWEGFEETQYF. The CDR3 DNA reads as TGTGCCAGCTGGGAAGGTTTCGAAGAGACCCAGTACTTC.

The V and J genes are TRBV19 and TRBJ2-1, with 8 bases lining up with TRBD1. CDR1 and CDR2 from the germline V gene are LNHDA and SQIVND (reference sequence). The CDR3 length is 15 residues. With 7 bases clipped from V and 7 bases from J, the junction kept 12 bases outside the gene matches. CDR3 residues: CASTPNPGGLNEQFF. The CDR3 DNA follows: TGTGCCAGTACCCCGAACCCAGGGGGCCTTAATGAGCAGTTCTTC.

The chain employs TRBV5-8 and TRBJ2-1; no reliable D call. Trimming shortened V by 2 bases and J by 4 bases, and 10 bases separated the two germline ends. The germline CDR1 and CDR2 sequences are SGHTS and YDEGEE. The CDR3 totals 14 residues. In DNA form, the CDR3 reads TGTGCCAGCAGCTTTGAAGAGGCATACAATGAGCAGTTCTTC. This codes for CASSFEEAYNEQFF.

This chain joins TRBV19 and TRBJ1-1, with TRBD1 identical over 9 bases. V lost 4 bases, J lost 7 bases, and 7 bases stayed unmatched. The V gene's germline CDR1 is LNHDA and CDR2 SQIVND (reference sequence). This CDR3 is built from 14 residues. DNA for the CDR3: TGTGCCAGTAGTAGTGCCGGGACAGGGAGTGAAGCTTTCTTT. Translation gives CASSSAGTGSEAFF.

This chain connects TRBV5-6 to TRBJ2-7, with D perhaps matching TRBD1 (5 bases). The CDR3 spans 14 residues. The germline gives CDR1 SGHDT, CDR2 YYEEEE. V lost 0 bases and J 4 bases, leaving 11 bases between the germline ends. As DNA, the CDR3 is TGTGCCAGCAGCTTGGTCCAGGGTTCTTACGAGCAGTACTTC. Its translation: CASSLVQGSYEQYF.

This CDR3 is CATQLGPLEGDTQYF. For the CDR3, the DNA is TGTGCCACTCAGCTAGGCCCACTGGAGGGAGATACGCAGTATTTT. This chain uses TRBV19 with TRBJ2-3, with D possibly matching TRBD2 (6 bases). The germline V and J ends were trimmed by 10 bases and 5 bases, with 22 bases remaining between them. This CDR3 comprises 15 residues. Germline V lookup: CDR1 LNHDA, CDR2 SQIVND (reference sequence).

The chain uses TRBV11-2 and TRBJ1-1; D ambiguous. Germline V gives CDR1 SGHAT, CDR2 FQNNGV. The CDR3 consists of 13 residues. Between the trimmed V and J ends, which lost 4 bases and 10 bases, there was a span of 16 bases. CDR3 nucleotide sequence: TGTGCCAGCAGCTCGAAGCCCGGGGATCGAGCTTTCTTT. The encoded protein is CASSSKPGDRAFF. The full variable domain, in which reference TRBV11-2 and TRBJ1-1 provide the parts outside the CDR3, is EAGVAQSPRYKIIEKRQSVAFWCNPISGHATLYWYQQILGQGPKLLIQFQNNGVVDDSQLPKDRFSAERLKGVDSTLKIQPAKLEDSAVYLCASSSKPGDRAFFGQGTRLTVV.

The J gene is TRBJ2-7, the V gene TRBV5-5; D is unresolved. This CDR3 has 15 residues. The germline V gene encodes CDR1 SGHKS and CDR2 YYEKEE (reference sequence). V shed 1 base and J shed 3 bases, with 14 bases lying between them. CDR3 nucleotides: TGTGCCAGCAGCTTGTGGGCCGCTGGAATCTACGAGCAGTACTTC. It codes for CASSLWAAGIYEQYF.

This chain connects TRBV5-4 to TRBJ1-4, with D tentatively TRBD1 (6 bases). The germline V gene encodes CDR1 SGHNT and CDR2 YYREEE (reference sequence). The CDR3 length is 15 residues. V lost 4 bases and J 4 bases, leaving 14 bases between the germline ends. Here the CDR3 DNA reads TGTGCCAGCAGCATAAATCAGGGGATTAATGAAAAACTGTTTTTT. This translates into CASSINQGINEKLFF.

The rearrangement links TRBV29-1 to TRBJ1-1; D gene ambiguous. This CDR3 contains 11 residues. Germline values: CDR1 SQVTM, CDR2 ANQGSEA. V was clipped by 3 bases and J by 6 bases, with 8 bases between them. Written as DNA, the CDR3 is TGCAGCGTTGATTCGGGATCTGAAGCTTTCTTT. It encodes CSVDSGSEAFF.

V is TRBV5-1 and J is TRBJ1-1; D remains ambiguous. The CDR3 spans 14 residues. Trimming cost V 7 bases and J 1 base, with 14 bases left between them. Germline V gives CDR1 SGHRS, CDR2 YFSETQ. CDR3 sequence: CASQLYTTNTEAFF. CDR3 DNA sequence: TGCGCCAGCCAACTTTACACTACGAACACTGAAGCTTTCTTT.

V usage is TRBV19 and J usage is TRBJ2-3; D gene unclear. CDR3 length: 13 amino acids. Germline V lookup: CDR1 LNHDA, CDR2 SQIVND (reference sequence). The ends were cut back, 0 bases at V and 6 bases at J, with 7 bases in the middle. The CDR3 is CASSIDRSDTQYF. CDR3 DNA: TGTGCCAGTAGTATAGATCGGTCGGATACGCAGTATTTT.

V is TRBV19 and J is TRBJ2-1; a weak D match, TRBD1 (6 bases). The V and J ends lost 7 bases and 11 bases respectively, with 18 bases between them. The CDR3 runs 13 residues. CDR1 and CDR2 from the germline V gene are LNHDA and SQIVND (reference sequence). CDR3 nucleotide sequence: TGTGCCAGTAATCTACCCCCTAGGGGGAAGCAGTTCTTC. Protein sequence: CASNLPPRGKQFF.

The chain is built from TRBV7-2 and TRBJ2-1, with 11 bases identical to TRBD2. Germline CDR1 is SGHTA and CDR2 is FQGNSA. The CDR3 has 14 residues. Unmatched junction bases numbered 4, after V lost 5 bases and J lost 7 bases. This chain's CDR3 is CASSTGLAANEQFF. CDR3 nucleotide sequence: TGTGCCAGCAGCACGGGACTAGCGGCTAATGAGCAGTTCTTC.

The chain carries TRBV6-5 and TRBJ1-3; 10 positions agree with TRBD1. V shed 0 bases and J 3 bases; nucleotides not matched to a gene: 2. Germline V gene data show CDR1 as MNHEY and CDR2 as SVGAGI. The CDR3 has 16 amino acids. The CDR3: CASSYSGQGSGNTIYF. As DNA, the CDR3 is TGTGCCAGCAGTTACTCGGGACAGGGGAGTGGAAACACCATATATTTT.

The chain is built from TRBV7-9 and TRBJ1-2; D not certain. CDR1 and CDR2 from the germline V gene are SEHNR and FQNEAQ (reference sequence). Between the trimmed V and J ends, which lost 1 base and 0 bases, there was a span of 12 bases. The CDR3 has 16 amino acids. Here the CDR3 reads CASSLGSQSPNYGYTF. The CDR3 bases are TGTGCCAGCAGCTTAGGCTCACAGAGCCCTAACTATGGCTACACCTTC.

This clone occurred a few times. The V gene is TRBV4-2, the J gene TRBJ1-5, with TRBD1 matching 12 bases. Trimming removed 3 bases from V and 7 bases from J; junction bases left unmatched: 4. Germline V CDR1 and CDR2: LGHNA, YNFKEQ. The CDR3 spans 15 residues. CDR3 nucleotides: TGTGCCAGCAGCCAGGGACAGGGGGCGAAGCAGCCCCAGCATTTT. This translates into CASSQGQGAKQPQHF.